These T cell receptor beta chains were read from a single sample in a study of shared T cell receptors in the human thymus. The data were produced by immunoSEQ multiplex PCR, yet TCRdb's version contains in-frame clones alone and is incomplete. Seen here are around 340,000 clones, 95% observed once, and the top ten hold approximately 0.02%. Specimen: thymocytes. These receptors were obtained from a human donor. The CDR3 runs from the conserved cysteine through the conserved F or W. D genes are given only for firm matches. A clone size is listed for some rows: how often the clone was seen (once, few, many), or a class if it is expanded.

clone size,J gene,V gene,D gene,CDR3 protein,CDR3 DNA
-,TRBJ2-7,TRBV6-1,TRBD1,CASSRGGQGPKKYF,TGTGCCAGCAGTAGGGGGGGACAGGGCCCAAAAAAGTACTTC
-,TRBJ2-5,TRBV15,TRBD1,CATSPDRAGETQYF,TGTGCCACCTCACCGGACAGGGCTGGGGAGACCCAGTACTTC
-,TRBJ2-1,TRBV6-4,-,CASSDSRGRGYNEQFF,TGTGCCAGCAGTGACTCGCGAGGGAGAGGGTACAATGAGCAGTTCTTC
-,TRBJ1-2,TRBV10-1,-,CASSSTGTRYGYTF,TGCGCCAGCAGTTCTACCGGGACCCGATATGGCTACACCTTC
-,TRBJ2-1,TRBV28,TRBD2,CASSPSGLAYGRSYNEQFF,TGTGCCAGCAGTCCATCGGGACTAGCCTACGGTCGCTCCTACAATGAGCAGTTCTTC
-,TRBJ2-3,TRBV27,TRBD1,CATRDRSTDTQYF,TGTGCCACCAGGGACAGATCAACAGATACGCAGTATTTT
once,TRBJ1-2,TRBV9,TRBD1,CASSPRGGQDGYTF,TGTGCCAGCAGCCCCAGGGGGGGCCAGGATGGCTACACCTTC
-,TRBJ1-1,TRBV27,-,CASSLKPSTGENTEAFF,TGTGCCAGCAGTCTAAAACCCTCGACAGGAGAGAACACTGAAGCTTTCTTT
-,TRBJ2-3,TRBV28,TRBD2,CASSLASRFWVAGSSGTDTQYF,TGTGCCAGCAGTTTAGCCAGCCGGTTTTGGGTAGCGGGGTCTAGTGGCACAGATACGCAGTATTTT
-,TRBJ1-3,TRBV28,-,CASSICPGRKIYSGNTIYF,TGTGCCAGCAGTATCTGCCCGGGACGGAAGATATACTCTGGAAACACCATATATTTT
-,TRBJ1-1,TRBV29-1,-,CSVWASNTEAFF,TGCAGCGTCTGGGCCTCGAACACTGAAGCTTTCTTT
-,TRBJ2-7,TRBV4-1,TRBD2,CASSQDAGGVPYEQYF,TGCGCCAGCAGCCAAGACGCGGGAGGGGTGCCCTACGAGCAGTACTTC
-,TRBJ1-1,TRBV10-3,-,CAISVYRGSRGNTEAFF,TGTGCCATCAGTGTTTACCGTGGCAGCCGAGGGAACACTGAAGCTTTCTTT
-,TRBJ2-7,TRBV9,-,CASRSRDGAINEQYF,TGTGCCAGCAGGTCACGGGACGGGGCGATAAACGAGCAGTACTTC
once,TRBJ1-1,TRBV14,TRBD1,CASSQVPRGGMRNTEAFF,TGTGCCAGCAGCCAAGTGCCCAGGGGGGGGATGAGGAACACTGAAGCTTTCTTT
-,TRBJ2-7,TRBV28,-,CASSLCEGNYYEQYF,TGTGCCAGCAGTTTATGCGAAGGGAATTACTACGAGCAGTACTTC
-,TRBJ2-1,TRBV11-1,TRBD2,CASSSRLADEQFF,TGTGCCAGCAGCTCCAGACTAGCAGATGAGCAGTTCTTC
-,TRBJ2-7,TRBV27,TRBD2,CASSLPPLAGNYEQYF,TGTGCCAGCAGTCTACCACCCCTAGCGGGAAACTACGAGCAGTACTTC
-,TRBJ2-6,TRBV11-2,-,CASSLGRFSGANVLTF,TGTGCCAGCAGCTTAGGGCGGTTCTCTGGGGCCAACGTCCTGACTTTC
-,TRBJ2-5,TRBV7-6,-,CASSLDREETQYF,TGTGCCAGCAGCTTAGATAGGGAAGAGACCCAGTACTTC
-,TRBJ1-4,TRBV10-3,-,CAISEHLNEKLFF,TGTGCCATCAGTGAACACCTTAATGAAAAACTGTTTTTT
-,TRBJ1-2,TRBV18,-,CASSPTGLYTF,TGTGCCAGCTCACCAACAGGCCTCTACACCTTC
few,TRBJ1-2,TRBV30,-,CACRGPNYGYTF,TGTGCCTGTAGGGGACCTAACTATGGCTACACCTTC
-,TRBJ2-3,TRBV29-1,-,CSVRLREDTQYF,TGCAGCGTTAGACTGAGGGAAGATACGCAGTATTTT
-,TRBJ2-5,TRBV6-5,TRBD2,CASRAGLDRETQYF,TGTGCCAGCAGAGCGGGACTAGACCGAGAGACCCAGTACTTC
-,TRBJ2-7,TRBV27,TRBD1,CASSGGQAYEQYF,TGTGCCAGCAGTGGAGGACAGGCCTACGAGCAGTACTTC
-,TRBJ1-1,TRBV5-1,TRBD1,CASSWAPQGKRAEAFF,TGCGCCAGCAGCTGGGCGCCACAGGGGAAGAGGGCTGAAGCTTTCTTT
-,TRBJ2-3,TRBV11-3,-,CASSLWGNTDTQYF,TGTGCCAGCAGCTTATGGGGGAACACAGATACGCAGTATTTT
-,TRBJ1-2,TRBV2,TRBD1,CASRQGAIGYTF,TGTGCCAGCAGGCAGGGGGCAATTGGCTACACCTTC
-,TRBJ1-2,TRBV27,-,CASNERGKNDRGGYTF,TGTGCCAGCAACGAACGGGGGAAGAATGATCGGGGCGGCTACACCTTC
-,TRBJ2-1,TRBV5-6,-,CASSLEDNEQFF,TGTGCCAGCAGCTTGGAGGACAATGAGCAGTTCTTC
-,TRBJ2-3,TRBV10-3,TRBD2,CAISEGLAGGLADTQYF,TGTGCCATCAGTGAAGGGCTAGCGGGAGGGTTGGCAGATACGCAGTATTTT
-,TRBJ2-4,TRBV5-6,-,CASSLFLAKNIQYF,TGTGCCAGCAGCTTGTTTCTAGCAAAAAACATTCAGTACTTC
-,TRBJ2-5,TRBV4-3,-,CASSQLPQETQYF,TGCGCCAGCAGCCAACTACCTCAAGAGACCCAGTACTTC
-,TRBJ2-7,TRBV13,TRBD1,CASSQPGQGYEQYF,TGTGCCAGCAGCCAACCGGGACAGGGGTACGAGCAGTACTTC
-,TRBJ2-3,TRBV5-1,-,CASSNLISYTDTQYF,TGCGCCAGCAGCAACCTAATCAGTTACACAGATACGCAGTATTTT
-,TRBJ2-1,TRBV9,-,CASSVDGVEQFF,TGTGCCAGCAGCGTAGATGGCGTAGAGCAGTTCTTC
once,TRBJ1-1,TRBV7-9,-,CASSLIGSMNTEAFF,TGTGCCAGCAGCTTAATTGGCTCCATGAACACTGAAGCTTTCTTT
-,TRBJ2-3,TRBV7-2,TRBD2,CASSPAALAGVPSTDTQYF,TGTGCCAGCAGCCCGGCGGCCCTAGCGGGAGTCCCTAGCACAGATACGCAGTATTTT
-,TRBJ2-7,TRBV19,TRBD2,CASSYRGGLYEQYF,TGTGCCAGTAGTTACCGGGGGGGACTCTACGAGCAGTACTTC
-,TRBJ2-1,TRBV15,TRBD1,CATSTDRGREQFF,TGTGCCACCAGCACGGACAGGGGACGGGAGCAGTTCTTC
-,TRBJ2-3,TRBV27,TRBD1,CASSWTGQVLPDTQYF,TGTGCCAGCAGTTGGACGGGACAGGTCCTTCCAGATACGCAGTATTTT
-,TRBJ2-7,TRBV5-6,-,CASSGWGAEEQYF,TGTGCCAGCAGCGGCTGGGGGGCGGAAGAGCAGTACTTC
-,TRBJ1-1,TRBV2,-,CASSEFGGYTEAFF,TGTGCCAGCAGTGAATTTGGGGGTTACACTGAAGCTTTCTTT
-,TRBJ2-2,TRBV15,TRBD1,CATSRASGTGDTGELFF,TGTGCCACCAGCAGAGCTTCCGGGACAGGAGACACCGGGGAGCTGTTTTTT